This paragraph reports one TCR beta chain. Its antigen remains unknown. This record comes from a study of cytomegalovirus exposure and HLA in healthy donors. Notes on the study in general: The records held CMV serostatus as the only immune exposure information. Reportedly, cytomegalovirus status was diagnosed with high sensitivity and specificity.

These donors counted as nominally healthy when sampled, but unrecorded immune exposures were likely. Germline V lookup: CDR1 SGHRS, CDR2 YFSETQ. V was clipped by 5 bases and J by 5 bases, with 16 bases between them. CDR3 length: 15 residues. Amplification used 60 Vbeta primers and 13 Jbeta primers. Produced via immunoSEQ multiplex PCR; TCRdb's table is partial and in-frame only. This sample carries over 85,000 clones, 63% of them seen once, and the ten largest clones take more than 4.5%. Material for sequencing was PBMCs. The V and J genes are TRBV5-1 and TRBJ2-2; D is perhaps TRBD2 (6 bases). This TCR was sampled from a human donor in good health. The CDR3 is CASSPEEGRTGELFF. The DNA for the CDR3 is TGCGCCAGCAGTCCCGAGGAGGGTAGGACCGGGGAGCTGTTTTTT.